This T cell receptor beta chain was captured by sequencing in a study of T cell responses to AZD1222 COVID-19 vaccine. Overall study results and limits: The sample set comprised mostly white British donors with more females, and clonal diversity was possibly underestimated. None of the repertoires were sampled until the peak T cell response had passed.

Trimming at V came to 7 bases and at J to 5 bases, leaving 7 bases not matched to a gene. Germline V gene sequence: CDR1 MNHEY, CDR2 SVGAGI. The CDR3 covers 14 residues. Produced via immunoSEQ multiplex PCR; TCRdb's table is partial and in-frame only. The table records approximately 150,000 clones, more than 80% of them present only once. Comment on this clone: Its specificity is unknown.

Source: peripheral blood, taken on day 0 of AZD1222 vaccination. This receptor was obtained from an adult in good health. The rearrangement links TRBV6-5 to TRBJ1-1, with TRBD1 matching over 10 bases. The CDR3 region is CASTQGQGRTEAFF. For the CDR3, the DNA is TGTGCCAGCACCCAGGGACAGGGGAGGACTGAAGCTTTCTTT.